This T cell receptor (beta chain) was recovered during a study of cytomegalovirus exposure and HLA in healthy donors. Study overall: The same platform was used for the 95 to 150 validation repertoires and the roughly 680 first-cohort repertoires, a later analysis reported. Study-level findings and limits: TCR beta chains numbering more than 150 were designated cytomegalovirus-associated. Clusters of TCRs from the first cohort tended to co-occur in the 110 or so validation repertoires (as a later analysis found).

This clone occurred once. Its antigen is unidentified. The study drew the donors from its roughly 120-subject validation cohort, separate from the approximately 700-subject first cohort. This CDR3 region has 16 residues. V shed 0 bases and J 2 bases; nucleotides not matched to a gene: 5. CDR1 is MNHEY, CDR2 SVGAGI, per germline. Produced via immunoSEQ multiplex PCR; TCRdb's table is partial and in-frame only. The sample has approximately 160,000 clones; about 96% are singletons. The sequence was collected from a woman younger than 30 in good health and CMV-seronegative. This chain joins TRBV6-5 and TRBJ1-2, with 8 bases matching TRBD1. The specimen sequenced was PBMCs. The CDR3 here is CASSYSGQGANYGYTF. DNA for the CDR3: TGTGCCAGCAGTTACTCAGGGCAGGGGGCGAACTATGGCTACACCTTC.